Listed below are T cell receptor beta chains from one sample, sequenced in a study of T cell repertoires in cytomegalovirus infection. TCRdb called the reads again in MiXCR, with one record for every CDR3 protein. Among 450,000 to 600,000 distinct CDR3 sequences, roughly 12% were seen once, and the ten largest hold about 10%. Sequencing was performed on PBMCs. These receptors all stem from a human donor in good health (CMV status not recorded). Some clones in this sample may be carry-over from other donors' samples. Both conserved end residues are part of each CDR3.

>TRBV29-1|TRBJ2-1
CSVRRAPFSSSYNEQFF
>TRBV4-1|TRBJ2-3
CASSHKTQADTQYF
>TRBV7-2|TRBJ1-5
CSSSWTPGQGVGQPQHF
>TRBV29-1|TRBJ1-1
CSVGGGRYTEAFF
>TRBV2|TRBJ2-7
CASTGGHEQYF
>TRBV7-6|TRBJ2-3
CASSLGSGRKDTQYF
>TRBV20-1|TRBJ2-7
CSAWQSPYEQYF
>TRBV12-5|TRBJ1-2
CASGLDNYGYTF
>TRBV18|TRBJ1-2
CASSPQGDYGYTF
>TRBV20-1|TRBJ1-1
CSARDRYGTEAFF
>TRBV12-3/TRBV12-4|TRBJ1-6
CASSLYREGSPLHF
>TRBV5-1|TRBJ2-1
CASTPGGTGSYNEQFF
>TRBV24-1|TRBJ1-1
CATSDLAYTEAFF
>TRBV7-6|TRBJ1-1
CASSLMATGRTEAFF
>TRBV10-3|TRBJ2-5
CAISDSGAPRQETQYF
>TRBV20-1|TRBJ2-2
CSARVVTGELFF
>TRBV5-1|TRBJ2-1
CASSLWRGGTYNEQFF
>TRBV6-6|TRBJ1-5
CASSYPSGLANQPQHF
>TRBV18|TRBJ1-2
CASSPNAGGEGYTF
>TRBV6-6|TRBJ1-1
CASSPQGASTEAFF
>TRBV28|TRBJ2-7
CASNLGSYEQYF
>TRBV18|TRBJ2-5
CASSPSPGYQETQYF
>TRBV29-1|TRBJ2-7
CSVEGTSDEQYF
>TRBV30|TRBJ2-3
CAWRLRDRSDTQYF
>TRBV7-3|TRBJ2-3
CASSLFGGTTDTQYF
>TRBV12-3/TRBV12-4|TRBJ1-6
CASGGEDSPLHF
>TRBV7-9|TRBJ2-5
CASSLPPIAETQYF
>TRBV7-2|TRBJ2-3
CASSWRGSTDTQYF
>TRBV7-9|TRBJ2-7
CASSSRDTYDEQYF
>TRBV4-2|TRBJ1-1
CASSQDVVAGEYTEAFF
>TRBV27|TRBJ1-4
CASSRWTGVGRGGEKLFF
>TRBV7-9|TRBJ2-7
CASSPGTGSEQYF
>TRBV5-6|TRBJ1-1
CASSLRTDSEAFF
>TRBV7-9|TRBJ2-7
CASSLGLAGGSYEQYF
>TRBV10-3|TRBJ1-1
CAISERGQGTEAFF
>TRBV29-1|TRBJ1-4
CSVVGGREKLFF
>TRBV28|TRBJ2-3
CASRPLEDTQYF
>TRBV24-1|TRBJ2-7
CATSDPGLAGAEQYF
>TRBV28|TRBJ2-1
CASTPGGGGEYNEQFF
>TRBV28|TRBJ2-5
CASSYRGLAEETQYF
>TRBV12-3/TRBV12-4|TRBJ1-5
CASTLTGGPHQPQHF
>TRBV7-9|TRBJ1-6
CASSFNQDNSPLHF
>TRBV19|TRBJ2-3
CASTETSGRFGDTQYF
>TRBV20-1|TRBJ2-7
CSARDQRGGTYEQYF
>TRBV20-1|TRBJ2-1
CSARDPGEGVDDEQFF
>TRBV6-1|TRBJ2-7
CASQRTYEQYF
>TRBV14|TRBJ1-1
CASSQLDRTEAFF
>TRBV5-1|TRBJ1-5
CASSRTGGTDQPQHF
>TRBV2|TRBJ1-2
CASDRENYGYTF
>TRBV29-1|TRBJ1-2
CSVERGAYGYTF
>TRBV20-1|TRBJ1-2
CSARGHRGGYTF
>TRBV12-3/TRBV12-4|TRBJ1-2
CASSPPWFGGYTF
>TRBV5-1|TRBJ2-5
CASSDFPVPRGETQYF
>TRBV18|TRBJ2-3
CASSPTGTTTDTQYF
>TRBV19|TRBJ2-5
CASRNQGQQETQYF
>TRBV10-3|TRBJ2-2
CASGGQGVTGELFF
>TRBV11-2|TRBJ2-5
CASSLGGRGGETQYF
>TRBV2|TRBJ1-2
CASSVRSYGYTF